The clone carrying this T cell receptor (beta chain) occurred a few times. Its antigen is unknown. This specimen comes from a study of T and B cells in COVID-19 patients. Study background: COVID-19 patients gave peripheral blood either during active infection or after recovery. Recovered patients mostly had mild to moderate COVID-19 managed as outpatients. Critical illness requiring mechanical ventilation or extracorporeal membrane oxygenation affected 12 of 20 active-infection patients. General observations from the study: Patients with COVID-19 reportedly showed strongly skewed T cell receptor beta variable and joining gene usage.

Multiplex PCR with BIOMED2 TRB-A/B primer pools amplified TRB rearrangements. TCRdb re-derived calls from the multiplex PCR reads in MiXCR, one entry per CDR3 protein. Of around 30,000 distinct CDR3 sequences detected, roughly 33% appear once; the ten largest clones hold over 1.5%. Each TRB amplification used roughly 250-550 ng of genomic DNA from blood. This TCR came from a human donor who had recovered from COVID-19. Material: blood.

CDR3: CASSYEVSLNTEAFF. The CDR3 bases are TGTGCCAGCAGTTACGAGGTATCCCTTAACACTGAAGCTTTCTTT. This rearrangement joins TRBV6-5 to TRBJ1-1; D is ambiguous. Trimming removed 2 bases from V and 2 bases from J, with 12 bases in between. The CDR3 runs 15 residues. Germline V gene lookup returns CDR1 MNHEY and CDR2 SVGAGI.